A single T cell receptor beta chain is shown here with its context. The source of the sample is a study of blood T cell repertoires in COVID-19. Study information: Italy, Spain and the United States were the sources of the convalescent and acute COVID-19 samples. From T cells, B-cell-depleted T cells, or PBMCs came the material, which was cDNA or gDNA.

Cohort assignment relied on participant-reported clinical history. The CDR3 covers 13 residues. V shed 6 bases and J shed 2 bases, with 8 bases lying between them. Looked up from germline, CDR1 is MNHEY and CDR2 is SMNVEV (reference sequence). Source study methods: Estimates of nucleated cell counts were drawn from the amplification of reference gene primers. Method: immunoSEQ multiplex PCR; TCRdb's copy keeps in-frame clones and lacks some. That table supplies the V and J calls and clone size; D and trimming were determined from the DNA. The profile covers 250,000 or so clones, with around nine tenths appearing a single time and approximately 2.5% taken by the ten largest.

The sample taken for sequencing was PBMCs or T cells enriched from blood (not recorded which). The TCR was taken from a woman between 18 and 30 years old who had recovered from COVID-19. This chain connects TRBV27 to TRBJ1-3, with D maybe TRBD1 (6 bases). This chain's CDR3 is CASRGAAGNTIYF. In nucleotides, the CDR3 is TGTGCCAGCAGGGGGGCGGCTGGAAACACCATATATTTT.